The source of this T cell receptor beta chain is a study of cytomegalovirus exposure and HLA in healthy donors. This PCR relied on a set of 60 Vbeta primers and 13 Jbeta primers. Assay: immunoSEQ multiplex PCR; the TCRdb copy retains only in-frame clones and omits some. Of some 190,000 clones listed, 65% to 85% were seen once; the top ten hold about 1.7%. A note on this clone: As yet, its antigen is unknown.

Unmatched junction bases numbered 5, after V lost 2 bases and J lost 6 bases. The CDR3 covers 15 residues. Per the germline V gene, CDR1 is SGHVS and CDR2 is FNYEAQ. Healthy bone marrow donors supplied every sample. Study outcomes and limitations: Reportedly, TCR beta sequences accurately predicted HLA-A and HLA-B alleles in most subjects. It was 164 TCR beta chains that were listed as cytomegalovirus-associated. An analysis that came later showed most CMV-associated TCR beta chains appearing HLA-restricted.

The sequenced sample was PBMCs. The TCR sequence derives from a man in his forties or fifties in good health and CMV-seropositive. This chain joins TRBV7-6 and TRBJ2-1; 9 nucleotides agree with TRBD2. The CDR3 sequence: CASSLTSGPTNEQFF. CDR3 in DNA: TGTGCCAGCAGCTTAACTAGCGGGCCCACCAATGAGCAGTTCTTC.